Listed below are T cell receptor beta chains from one sample, sequenced in a study of T-cell reconstitution after alpha-beta-depleted transplantation in children. TCRdb analysed the PCR reads with MiXCR anew, one entry per CDR3 protein. The top ten hold over 0.95% of the sample, which has about 640,000 distinct CDR3 sequences, 16% seen once. This specimen was PBMCs from the stem cell graft donor, taken from the stem cell graft. These TCRs come from a human donor who donated a stem cell graft to a child with acute myeloid leukemia. CDR3s include the opening cysteine and the closing phenylalanine or tryptophan. The D gene is left open where the match is weak. Rows give clone size only sometimes, using once, few, many, or a class for an expanded clone.

v_call	d_call	j_call	clone_size	cdr3_nt	cdr3_aa
TRBV20-1	TRBD1	TRBJ2-1	many	TGCAGTGCTTACCGGGACAGGATTACCAATGAGCAGTTCTTC	CSAYRDRITNEQFF
TRBV12-3/TRBV12-4	NA	TRBJ1-1	few	TGTGCCAGCAGTTTCACCTCGGGGGCGCAGAGGGACACTGAAGCTTTCTTT	CASSFTSGAQRDTEAFF
TRBV12-3/TRBV12-4	TRBD2	TRBJ2-2	once	TGTGCCAGCAGTTTAGAAGCGGGGGTCCCCGGGGAGCTGTTTTTT	CASSLEAGVPGELFF
TRBV20-1	NA	TRBJ2-2	many	TGCAGTGCTAGAGATCTGGACCGAAACACCGGGGAGCTGTTTTTT	CSARDLDRNTGELFF
TRBV27	NA	TRBJ1-4	many	TGTGCCAGCAGTTCTGCAGGGCGGAATGAAAAACTGTTTTTT	CASSSAGRNEKLFF
TRBV7-2	TRBD2	TRBJ2-1	many	TGTGCCAGCAGCTTCAAGACTAGCGGGGGATCCTACAATGAGCAGTTCTTC	CASSFKTSGGSYNEQFF
TRBV4-3	NA	TRBJ2-3	NA	TGCGCCAGCAGCCAAGGTCCAGGGGCGGGAGATACGCAGTATTTT	CASSQGPGAGDTQYF
TRBV12-3/TRBV12-4	NA	TRBJ2-5	NA	TGTGCCAGCAGTTTAGTTATGGGTAAGACCCAGTACTTC	CASSLVMGKTQYF
TRBV12-3/TRBV12-4	NA	TRBJ1-1	NA	TGTGCCAGCAGTTCTGGGACGGCTGAAGCTTTCTTT	CASSSGTAEAFF
TRBV10-3	NA	TRBJ1-5	many	TGTGCCATCAGTGAGTCGCAGAATAGCAATCAGCCCCAGCATTTT	CAISESQNSNQPQHF
TRBV20-1	NA	TRBJ1-2	many	TGCAGTGCTAGAGACGTACGGTTCGAGGGCTATGGCTACACCTTC	CSARDVRFEGYGYTF
TRBV4-2	TRBD2	TRBJ2-2	NA	TGTGCCAGCAGCCACAAAAGCGGGGGGGCCACCGGGGAGCTGTTTTTT	CASSHKSGGATGELFF
TRBV10-2	NA	TRBJ1-2	many	TGCGCCAGCAGTGTCCCGACAGGATATGGCTACACCTTC	CASSVPTGYGYTF
TRBV7-2	NA	TRBJ2-3	many	TGTGCCAGCAGCCCCCGCGTAGCGTGGGATACGCAGTATTTT	CASSPRVAWDTQYF
TRBV27	NA	TRBJ1-5	NA	TGTGCCAGCAGTTTATGGGCAAAACAGCCCCAGCATTTT	CASSLWAKQPQHF
TRBV12-3/TRBV12-4	TRBD1	TRBJ1-1	many	TGTGCCAGCAGACGCCTCGGGACAGGAAGGGTGAACACTGAAGCTTTCTTT	CASRRLGTGRVNTEAFF
TRBV28	NA	TRBJ1-1	NA	TGTGCCAGCAGTTTCGTTGAGGGGACTGAAGCTTTCTTT	CASSFVEGTEAFF
TRBV12-3/TRBV12-4	NA	TRBJ2-7	few	TGTGCCAGCAGTTTAAGGGAACAGCAGTACTTC	CASSLREQQYF
TRBV12-3/TRBV12-4	NA	TRBJ2-2	few	TGTGCCAGCAGTTGGAGGGCTGACACCGGGGAGCTGTTTTTT	CASSWRADTGELFF
TRBV12-3/TRBV12-4	NA	TRBJ2-5	few	TGTGCCAGCGGGCCCAAGGGGGGTCTCGAGACCCAGTACTTC	CASGPKGGLETQYF
TRBV5-1	NA	TRBJ2-5	few	TGCGCCAGCGGATATGGCAGGGAACAGAGCCAAGAGACCCAGTACTTC	CASGYGREQSQETQYF
TRBV7-9	NA	TRBJ1-2	many	TGTGCCAGCAGCCCAACAACCGGTGGCTACACCTTC	CASSPTTGGYTF
TRBV7-8	NA	TRBJ2-7	many	TGTGCCAGCAGCCTCCGGGGACGTATGTACGAGCAGTACTTC	CASSLRGRMYEQYF
TRBV5-5	NA	TRBJ1-1	NA	TGTGCCAGCAGACCCCCTGGGGATCAAGCTTTCTTT	CASRPPGDQAFF
TRBV20-1	TRBD2	TRBJ2-5	many	TGCAGTGCTAGTGTAGCGGGGGGACGAGAGACCCAGTACTTC	CSASVAGGRETQYF
TRBV24-1	NA	TRBJ2-1	NA	TGTGCCACCAGTGATTCGCTGACCTTGAGTGAGCAGTTCTTC	CATSDSLTLSEQFF
TRBV4-3	TRBD2	TRBJ2-7	few	TGCGCCAGCAGCCATCTCCCTTTAGCGGGGGGTTCCTACGAGCAGTACTTC	CASSHLPLAGGSYEQYF
TRBV6-5	NA	TRBJ1-2	few	TGTGCCAGCAGATGGGACACTAACTATGGCTACACCTTC	CASRWDTNYGYTF
TRBV27	NA	TRBJ1-4	NA	TGTGCCAGCAGTTTATCCCTCGCTAATGAAAAACTGTTTTTT	CASSLSLANEKLFF
TRBV7-2	NA	TRBJ1-4	many	TGTGCCAGCAGCTTAACCGGCGGAGATGAAAAACTGTTTTTT	CASSLTGGDEKLFF
TRBV12-3/TRBV12-4	TRBD2	TRBJ2-1	many	TGTGCCAGCAGTTTGGGGGGAGGGGACTACAATGAGCAGTTCTTC	CASSLGGGDYNEQFF
TRBV29-1	NA	TRBJ1-2	NA	TGCAGCGTTTTCGGGAACTATGGCTACACCTTC	CSVFGNYGYTF
TRBV30	NA	TRBJ1-6	many	TGTGCCTGGAGAAATGTCTATTCACCCCTCCACTTT	CAWRNVYSPLHF